The clone carrying this TCR beta chain was seen just once. Its antigen is currently unknown. Trimming took 0 bases from V and 2 from J; bases not matched to a gene: 4. This CDR3 is built from 16 residues. Germline CDR1 is SEHNR and CDR2 is FQNEAQ (reference sequence). The data derive from a study of identical twins. Study-wide results and limits: There was an excess of low generation probability in the out-of-frame alpha sequences that twins shared.

One entry per CDR3 protein results from TCRdb running MiXCR on the 5' RACE reads. The sample includes some 230,000 distinct CDR3 sequences, under 8.5% of them seen just once. These data also formed part of another study, on T cells expressing NK-cell markers.

The sequencing sample was made of CD8+ T cells sorted from blood. J is TRBJ2-3 and V is TRBV7-9; TRBD2 matches at 8 bases. The sequence was obtained from a woman aged 18-29 years in good health. This CDR3 is CASSLAQRGYTDTQYF. Written as DNA, the CDR3 is TGTGCCAGCAGCTTAGCCCAGCGGGGGTACACAGATACGCAGTATTTT.